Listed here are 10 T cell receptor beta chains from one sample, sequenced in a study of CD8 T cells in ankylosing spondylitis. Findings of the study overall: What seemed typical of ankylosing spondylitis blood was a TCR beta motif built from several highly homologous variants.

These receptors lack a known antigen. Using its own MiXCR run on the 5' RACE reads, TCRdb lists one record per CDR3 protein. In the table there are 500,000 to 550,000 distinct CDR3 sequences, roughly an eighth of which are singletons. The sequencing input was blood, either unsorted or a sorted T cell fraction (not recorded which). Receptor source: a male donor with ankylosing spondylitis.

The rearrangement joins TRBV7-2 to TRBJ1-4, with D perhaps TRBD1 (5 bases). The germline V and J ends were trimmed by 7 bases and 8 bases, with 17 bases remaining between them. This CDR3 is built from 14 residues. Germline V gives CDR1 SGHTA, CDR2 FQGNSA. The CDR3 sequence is CASTQGAYPEKLFF. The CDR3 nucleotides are TGTGCCAGCACCCAAGGGGCTTACCCCGAAAAACTGTTTTTT.

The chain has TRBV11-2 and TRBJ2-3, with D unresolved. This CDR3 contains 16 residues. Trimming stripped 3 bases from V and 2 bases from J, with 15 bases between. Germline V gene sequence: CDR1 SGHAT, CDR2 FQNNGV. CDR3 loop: CASSFGLPSPTDTQYF. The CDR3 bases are TGTGCCAGCAGCTTCGGGCTACCGTCGCCCACAGATACGCAGTATTTT.

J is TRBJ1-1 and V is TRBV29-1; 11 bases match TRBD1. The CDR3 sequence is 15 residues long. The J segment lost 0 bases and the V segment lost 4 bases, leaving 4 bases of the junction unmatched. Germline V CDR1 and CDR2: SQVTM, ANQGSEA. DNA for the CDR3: TGCAGCGTTGCGGACAGGGGGCCATTGAACACTGAAGCTTTCTTT. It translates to CSVADRGPLNTEAFF.

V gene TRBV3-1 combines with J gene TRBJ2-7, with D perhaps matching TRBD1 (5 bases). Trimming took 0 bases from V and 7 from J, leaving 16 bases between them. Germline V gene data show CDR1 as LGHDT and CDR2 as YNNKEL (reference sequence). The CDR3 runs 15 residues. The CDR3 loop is CASSQEGAVLREQYF. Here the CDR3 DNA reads TGTGCCAGCAGCCAAGAAGGGGCGGTCCTGAGGGAGCAGTACTTC.

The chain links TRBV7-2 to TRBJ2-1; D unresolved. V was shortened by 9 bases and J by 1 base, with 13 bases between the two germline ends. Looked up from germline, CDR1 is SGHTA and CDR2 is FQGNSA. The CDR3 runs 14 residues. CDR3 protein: CASTASLSYNEQFF. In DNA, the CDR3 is TGTGCCAGTACGGCATCCTTATCCTACAATGAGCAGTTCTTC. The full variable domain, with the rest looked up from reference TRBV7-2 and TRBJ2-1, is GAGVSQSPSNKVTEKGKDVELRCDPISGHTALYWYRQSLGQGLEFLIYFQGNSAPDKSGLPSDRFSAERTGGSVSTLTIQRTQQEDSAVYLCASTASLSYNEQFFGPGTRLTVL.

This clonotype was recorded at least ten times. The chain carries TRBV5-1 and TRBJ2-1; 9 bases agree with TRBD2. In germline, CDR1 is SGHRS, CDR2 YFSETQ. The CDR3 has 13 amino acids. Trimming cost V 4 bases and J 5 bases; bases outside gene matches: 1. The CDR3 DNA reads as TGCGCCAGCAGCGCTAGCGGGAACAATGAGCAGTTCTTC. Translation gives CASSASGNNEQFF.

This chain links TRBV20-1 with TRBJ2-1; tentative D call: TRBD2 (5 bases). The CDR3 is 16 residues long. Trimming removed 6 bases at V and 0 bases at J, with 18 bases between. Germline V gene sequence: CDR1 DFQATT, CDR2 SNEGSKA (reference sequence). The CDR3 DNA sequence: TGCAGTGCCCGCCCGGCGGGCTTAAGCTCCTACAATGAGCAGTTCTTC. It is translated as CSARPAGLSSYNEQFF.

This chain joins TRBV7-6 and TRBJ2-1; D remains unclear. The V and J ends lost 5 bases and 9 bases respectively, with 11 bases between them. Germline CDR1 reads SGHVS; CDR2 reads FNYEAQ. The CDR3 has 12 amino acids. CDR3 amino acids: CASSTPPLEQFF. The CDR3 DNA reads TGTGCCAGCAGCACCCCCCCCCTTGAGCAGTTCTTC.

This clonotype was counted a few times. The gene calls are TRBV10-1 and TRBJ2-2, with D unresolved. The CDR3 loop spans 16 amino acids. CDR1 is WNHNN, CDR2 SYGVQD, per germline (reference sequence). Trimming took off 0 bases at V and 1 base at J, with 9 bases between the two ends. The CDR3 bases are TGCGCCAGCAGTGAGTCGAAACCCGGGAACACCGGGGAGCTGTTTTTT. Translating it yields CASSESKPGNTGELFF.

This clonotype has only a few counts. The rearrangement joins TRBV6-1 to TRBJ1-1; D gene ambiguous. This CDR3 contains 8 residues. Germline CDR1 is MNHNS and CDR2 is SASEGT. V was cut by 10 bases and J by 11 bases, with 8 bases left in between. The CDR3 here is CAISAAFF. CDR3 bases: TGTGCCATTTCCGCGGCTTTCTTT.